The sequence of this T cell receptor beta chain was determined in a study of blood T cell repertoires in COVID-19. Study as a whole: Samples came from the United States, Italy and Spain, spanning acute and convalescent COVID-19. T cells, B-cell-depleted T cells, or PBMCs supplied cDNA or gDNA.

Per the original methods: Amplification of reference gene primers was used by the study to estimate nucleated cell counts. Some clones are missing from TCRdb's copy, which holds only in-frame ones; the method was immunoSEQ multiplex PCR. The V and J calls and clone size were taken over from that table, and D and trimming were inferred from the DNA. The sample includes 70,000 or so clones, around four fifths of them seen just once. In germline, CDR1 is MNHEY, CDR2 SMNVEV (reference sequence). The length of the CDR3 is 10 residues. This clone was detected only once. An end of the junction differs from the germline gene, which may be a read error.

The source of this sequence is a man in his fifties or sixties with COVID-19, enrolled during active disease. V usage is TRBV27 and J usage is TRBJ1-6; 7 bases agree with TRBD1. Material: peripheral blood. This CDR3 is CAKATGPHTF. CDR3 DNA: TGTGCCAAAGCGACAGGGCCCCACACCTTT.